This T cell receptor beta chain was recorded in a study of human T cells and chemical hapten exposure. In germline, CDR1 is SGDLS, CDR2 YYNGEE. This CDR3 contains 15 residues. Trimming left V 1 base short and J 4 bases short, with 14 bases between. This clonotype was detected many times. Its target is not known. Total RNA was isolated from unfractionated whole blood. General study points: With DPC sensitization, TCRs exceeding 1 in 1000 frequency showed no change.

TCRdb reprocessed the 5' RACE reads with MiXCR, giving one entry per CDR3 protein. The sample yields about 140,000 distinct CDR3 sequences, 3.5% to 5% seen once. The origin of this receptor is a female donor in good health. The chain combines TRBV9 with TRBJ2-5; D remains ambiguous. The CDR3 sequence is CASSVRAIPGETQYF. The DNA for the CDR3 is TGTGCCAGCAGCGTACGGGCGATTCCGGGAGAGACCCAGTACTTC.